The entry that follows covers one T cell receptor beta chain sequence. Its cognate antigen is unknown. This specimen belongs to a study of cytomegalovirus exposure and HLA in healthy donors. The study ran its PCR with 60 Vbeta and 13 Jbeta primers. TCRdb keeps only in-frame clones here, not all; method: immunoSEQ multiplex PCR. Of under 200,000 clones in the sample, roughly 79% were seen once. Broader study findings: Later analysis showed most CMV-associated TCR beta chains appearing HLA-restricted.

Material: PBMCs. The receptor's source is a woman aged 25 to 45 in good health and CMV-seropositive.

This CDR3 reads CASSPGQGDDTEAFF. In DNA form, the CDR3 reads TGTGCCAGCAGTCCAGGACAGGGGGATGACACTGAAGCTTTCTTT. The genes are TRBV27 and TRBJ1-1, with 10 bases identical to TRBD1. The germline V gene encodes CDR1 MNHEY and CDR2 SMNVEV (reference sequence). After removal of 5 bases from V and 3 bases from J, the junction contained 6 bases not matched to a gene. This CDR3 comprises 15 residues.